This TCR beta chain is drawn from a study of blood T cell repertoires in COVID-19. Whole-study context: The United States, Italy and Spain provided the acute and convalescent COVID-19 samples. T cells, B-cell-depleted T cells, or PBMCs provided the cDNA or gDNA that served as material.

This table comes from immunoSEQ multiplex PCR, and its TCRdb copy is limited to in-frame clones, with some not included. The repertoire has a few hundred thousand clones, 75% to 90% of them found once; the top ten carry 3.5% to 4%. The source of this sequence is a young woman with acute or convalescent COVID-19. The material sequenced was peripheral blood.

The CDR3 sequence: CASSYRAQETQYF. For the CDR3, the DNA is TGTGCCAGCAGCTACAGGGCCCAAGAGACCCAGTACTTC. The chain recombines TRBV7-3 with TRBJ2-5; possible D gene TRBD1, 6 bases. This CDR3 is 13 amino acids long. V was pared by 4 bases and J by 1 base, with 7 bases between. From germline, CDR1 is SGHTA and CDR2 FQGTGA.